This T cell receptor beta chain was retrieved from a study of CD8+ T cells in alopecia areata. About the research overall: Treated patients were dosed with oral tofacitinib, taking 5 to 10 mg twice daily. The tofacitinib course ran for 6 to 18 months and was followed by 6 months off drug.

This CDR3 comprises 15 residues. The V gene's germline CDR1 is LNHDA and CDR2 SQIVND (reference sequence). V gave up 9 bases and J gave up 4 bases; unmatched junction bases: 15. This clone was picked up one time. Reverse transcribed after extraction, RNA yielded cDNA as the sequencing template. The data were produced by immunoSEQ multiplex PCR, yet TCRdb's version contains in-frame clones alone and is incomplete. The sample holds fewer than 200,000 clones; just under 60% are singletons and the top ten take roughly 14%. Both peripheral blood and punch biopsies of lesional scalp skin were obtained from patients who had alopecia areata. PBMCs, the starting material, were the source of sorted CD4+ and CD8+ T cells.

The gene calls are TRBV19 and TRBJ2-7; 7 bases are shared with TRBD1. The sample here was CD4+ T cells sorted from blood, taken at week 0. The sequence came from a human donor with alopecia areata. CDR3 protein: CASSQPQGTQYEQYF. CDR3 sequence (DNA): TGTGCCAGCAGCCAACCACAGGGGACGCAGTACGAGCAGTACTTC.